Following are 25 T cell receptor beta chains from one sample sequenced in a study of T-cell memory formation after mild COVID-19. MiXCR, run by TCRdb on the 5' RACE reads, gives a single entry per CDR3 protein. Of hundreds of thousands of distinct CDR3 sequences listed, approximately 15% were seen once; the top ten hold 20% to 25%. Sequencing was carried out using PBMCs or a T cell subset sorted from them (not recorded which). The source of these receptors is a man aged 18 to 29 who had mild COVID-19 (a few samples of this study predate the infection). Cell type and time point are not known.

This clonotype occurred many times. The J gene is TRBJ2-1, the V gene TRBV20-1; 9 nucleotides line up with TRBD2. The J segment lost 4 bases and the V segment lost 3 bases, leaving 10 bases of the junction unmatched. The germline V gene encodes CDR1 DFQATT and CDR2 SNEGSKA (reference sequence). This CDR3 contains 16 residues. DNA of the CDR3: TGCAGTGCTAGGGGAACCCAGCGGGGGGCTTACAATGAGCAGTTCTTC. Translated, it gives CSARGTQRGAYNEQFF.

There are a few counts of this clonotype. The V gene is TRBV3-1, the J gene TRBJ2-1; no firm D call. The germline gives CDR1 LGHDT, CDR2 YNNKEL (reference sequence). V was cut by 1 base and J by 0 bases, with 13 bases left in between. The length of the CDR3 is 17 residues. This CDR3 reads CASSQVTRFVSYNEQFF. For the CDR3, the DNA is TGTGCCAGCAGCCAAGTAACACGATTTGTCTCCTACAATGAGCAGTTCTTC.

This clonotype was recorded a few times. The chain combines TRBV11-2 with TRBJ2-3; possible D gene TRBD1, 6 bases. The CDR3 covers 13 residues. With 2 bases removed from V and 6 bases from J, the gap between germline ends came to 9 bases. The germline CDR1 and CDR2 sequences are SGHAT and FQNNGV. Here the CDR3 DNA reads TGTGCCAGCAGCTTAAGGGGGTCGGATACGCAGTATTTT. It encodes CASSLRGSDTQYF.

This clonotype has just a few counts. V usage is TRBV6-2 or TRBV6-3 and J usage is TRBJ1-5, with a weak D call TRBD1 (5 bases). CDR3 length: 14 amino acids. Germline V CDR1 and CDR2: MNHEY, SVGEGT. Trimming took off 2 bases at V and 4 bases at J, with 9 bases between the two ends. Written as DNA, the CDR3 is TGTGCCAGCAGTTACGGGTGGGGGAATCAGCCCCAGCATTTT. Translated, it gives CASSYGWGNQPQHF.

The V call is TRBV9, the J call TRBJ2-5, with 8 bases matching TRBD2. Germline V gene lookup returns CDR1 SGDLS and CDR2 YYNGEE. The CDR3 loop spans 15 amino acids. Trimming took 3 bases from V and 2 from J; bases not matched to a gene: 6. The CDR3: CASSAGGPEQETQYF. CDR3 DNA sequence: TGTGCCAGCAGCGCGGGGGGGCCAGAGCAAGAGACCCAGTACTTC.

This clonotype turned up a few times. The genes are TRBV5-6 and TRBJ1-4, with TRBD1 identical over 8 bases. With V trimmed by 1 base and J by 14 bases, 10 bases remained unmatched. In germline, CDR1 is SGHDT, CDR2 YYEEEE. The CDR3 sequence is 14 residues long. The CDR3: CASSLPGQAKRLFF. In DNA form, the CDR3 reads TGTGCCAGCAGCTTGCCGGGACAGGCCAAACGGCTGTTTTTT.

This clonotype was counted at least ten times. This CDR3 reads CSAWSSGHPNTEAFF. The CDR3 region has the DNA TGCAGTGCTTGGTCCTCGGGACACCCGAACACTGAAGCTTTCTTT. J is TRBJ1-1 and V is TRBV20-1, with D possibly matching TRBD1 (6 bases). Germline loops: CDR1 DFQATT, CDR2 SNEGSKA (reference sequence). Trimming removed 5 bases from V and 1 base from J, with 17 bases in between. This CDR3 has 15 amino acids.

This clonotype has a handful of counts. The gene calls are TRBV9 and TRBJ1-1, with 8 nucleotides matching TRBD1. Germline V gene lookup returns CDR1 SGDLS and CDR2 YYNGEE. V lost 6 bases and J lost 3; bases outside the gene matches: 4. The CDR3 loop spans 13 amino acids. DNA of the CDR3: TGTGCCAGCAACCCGACAGGGGACACTGAAGCTTTCTTT. This sequence encodes CASNPTGDTEAFF.

V and J are TRBV7-6 and TRBJ1-4; TRBD1 might be the D (5 bases). CDR1 SGHVS and CDR2 FNYEAQ come from the germline V gene. There are 12 residues in the CDR3. The V gene lost 4 bases and the J gene lost 16 bases, with 16 bases spanning the gap. CDR3 sequence reads: CASSSLGGKRFF. DNA for the CDR3: TGTGCCAGCAGCTCCCTTGGGGGGAAGAGGTTTTTT.

This clonotype was detected a few times. The CDR3 loop is CASSPQQGPSTDTQYF. Written as DNA, the CDR3 is TGTGCCAGCTCACCTCAGCAGGGTCCGAGCACAGATACGCAGTATTTT. The V and J genes are TRBV18 and TRBJ2-3, with D possibly matching TRBD1 (5 bases). This CDR3 is built from 16 residues. The germline V gene encodes CDR1 KGHSH and CDR2 LQKENI. Trimming cost V 3 bases and J 0 bases, with 13 bases left between them.

This clonotype appeared a few times. This chain links TRBV6-5 with TRBJ1-2, with TRBD1 as a possible D gene (5 bases). This CDR3 has 13 amino acids. V shed 6 bases and J shed 4 bases, with 12 bases lying between them. Germline values: CDR1 MNHEY, CDR2 SVGAGI. CDR3 sequence (DNA): TGTGCCAGCAGCGCCGGACACCTCTATGGCTACACCTTC. The encoded protein is CASSAGHLYGYTF.

This chain uses TRBV4-1 with TRBJ2-5; 7 bases agree with TRBD1. From germline, CDR1 is MGHRA and CDR2 YSYEKL. The V segment lost 1 base and the J segment 3 bases; nucleotides outside the gene matches: 8. There are 16 residues in the CDR3. For the CDR3, the DNA is TGCGCCAGCAGCCAAGTCGGACAGGACAAAAAAGAGACCCAGTACTTC. Protein sequence: CASSQVGQDKKETQYF.

The chain recombines TRBV4-3 with TRBJ2-3; D unclear. V gave up 0 bases and J gave up 5 bases, with 12 bases separating them. This CDR3 is 15 amino acids long. Germline assignment: CDR1 LGHNA and CDR2 YSLEER. As DNA, the CDR3 is TGCGCCAGCAGCCAAGAGACTCGCTCAGGAGATACGCAGTATTTT. Amino acids: CASSQETRSGDTQYF.

This clonotype was detected only a few times. The chain recombines TRBV29-1 with TRBJ1-1; no firm D call. V was trimmed by 7 bases and J by 0 bases, leaving 9 bases between them. Germline-derived CDR1 and CDR2 are SQVTM and ANQGSEA. The CDR3 length is 12 residues. DNA of the CDR3: TGCAGCGGCCGAACAGTGAACACTGAAGCTTTCTTT. Translation: CSGRTVNTEAFF.

This clonotype was counted only a few times. The rearrangement uses TRBV5-1 and TRBJ2-3, with TRBD2 matching over 10 bases. Germline CDR1 SGHRS, CDR2 YFSETQ. The CDR3 totals 15 residues. The V gene end was trimmed by 2 bases and the J gene end by 6 bases; junction bases not matched to a gene: 6. DNA for the CDR3: TGCGCCAGCAGCTTAAGGACTAGCGGTGAGGATACGCAGTATTTT. This sequence encodes CASSLRTSGEDTQYF.

This clonotype has more than one count but fewer than ten. The chain joins TRBV7-2 to TRBJ2-2, with a tentative D call TRBD2 (5 bases). V lost 1 base and J 8 bases, leaving 17 bases between the germline ends. The CDR3 totals 16 residues. Germline values: CDR1 SGHTA, CDR2 FQGNSA. CDR3 region: CASSLVAERTMGELFF. In DNA, the CDR3 is TGTGCCAGCAGCTTAGTTGCGGAGCGGACGATGGGGGAGCTGTTTTTT.

The chain combines TRBV5-1 with TRBJ1-1; no clear D. The V end was cut by 2 bases, the J end by 5 bases, with 13 bases between. The CDR3 contains 14 residues. Germline CDR1 reads SGHRS; CDR2 reads YFSETQ. The CDR3 here is CASSFSTLGTEAFF. The DNA of the CDR3 is TGCGCCAGCAGCTTCTCTACCCTGGGGACTGAAGCTTTCTTT.

There are a few counts of this clonotype. V is TRBV5-1 and J is TRBJ2-5, with 7 positions matching TRBD1. The CDR3 has 15 residues. With V trimmed by 1 base and J by 2 bases, 5 bases remained unmatched. Germline lookup yields CDR1 SGHRS and CDR2 YFSETQ. The CDR3 sequence is CASSLTTGSQETQYF. CDR3 in DNA: TGCGCCAGCAGCTTGACGACAGGGTCACAAGAGACCCAGTACTTC.

This clonotype has ten or more counts. The chain couples TRBV29-1 to TRBJ2-7; D is possibly TRBD1 (5 bases). V was shortened by 6 bases and J by 7 bases, with 16 bases between the two germline ends. The CDR3 contains 12 residues. The germline V gene has CDR1 SQVTM and CDR2 ANQGSEA. The CDR3: CSVGTGSNEQYF. DNA of the CDR3: TGCAGCGTGGGAACAGGTTCGAATGAGCAGTACTTC.

This sequence joins TRBV5-1 and TRBJ2-3; 9 bases agree with TRBD2. This CDR3 region has 16 residues. Losses at the gene ends were 0 bases for V and 0 bases for J; bases not matched to a gene: 2. Germline CDR1 SGHRS, CDR2 YFSETQ. CDR3 sequence reads: CASSLDLAGSTDTQYF. The CDR3 nucleotides read TGCGCCAGCAGCTTGGACCTAGCGGGGAGCACAGATACGCAGTATTTT.

This clonotype appeared a few times. The rearrangement uses TRBV5-1 and TRBJ1-4, with 8 bases aligning to TRBD1. The CDR3 consists of 15 residues. Per the germline V gene, CDR1 is SGHRS and CDR2 is YFSETQ. With V trimmed by 3 bases and J by 8 bases, 9 bases remained unmatched. For the CDR3, the DNA is TGCGCCAGCAGCTACCAGGGGGCCATTCAGGAAAAACTGTTTTTT. Residues: CASSYQGAIQEKLFF.

The chain has TRBV18 and TRBJ1-4, with a possible D match to TRBD1 (5 bases). V was shortened by 3 bases and J by 5 bases, with 13 bases between the two germline ends. This CDR3 spans 15 amino acids. Germline CDR1 and CDR2: KGHSH and LQKENI. Here the CDR3 reads CASSPNRSPNEKLFF. The CDR3 DNA sequence: TGTGCCAGCTCACCGAACAGGTCGCCAAATGAAAAACTGTTTTTT.

Only a few counts were recorded for this clonotype. The DNA of the CDR3 is TGTGCCACCAGTGGGGGACAGGGGGTGGGGGATGAGCAGTTCTTC. It is translated as CATSGGQGVGDEQFF. The chain is built from TRBV24-1 and TRBJ2-1, with 11 bases identical to TRBD1. The V gene's germline CDR1 is KGHDR and CDR2 SFDVKD. Germline trimming cut 5 bases from V and 8 bases from J; bases unmatched to any gene: 7. The CDR3 is 15 residues long.

The chain joins TRBV5-4 to TRBJ1-1, with 7 bases identical to TRBD1. V lost 5 bases, J lost 4 bases, and 8 bases stayed unmatched. This CDR3 contains 14 residues. In germline, CDR1 is SGHNT, CDR2 YYREEE (reference sequence). CDR3 in amino acids: CASRVDRAGTEAFF. The CDR3, as DNA: TGTGCCAGCAGAGTTGACAGGGCCGGCACTGAAGCTTTCTTT.

This clonotype has a handful of counts. The V and J genes are TRBV4-3 and TRBJ2-7; possibly TRBD1 for D (5 bases). V was cut by 4 bases and J by 6 bases, with 16 bases left in between. This CDR3 comprises 14 residues. Per germline, CDR1 LGHNA and CDR2 YSLEER. CDR3 loop: CASSLTAGPLEQYV. CDR3 sequence (DNA): TGCGCCAGCAGCCTCACGGCAGGGCCTCTCGAGCAGTACGTC.